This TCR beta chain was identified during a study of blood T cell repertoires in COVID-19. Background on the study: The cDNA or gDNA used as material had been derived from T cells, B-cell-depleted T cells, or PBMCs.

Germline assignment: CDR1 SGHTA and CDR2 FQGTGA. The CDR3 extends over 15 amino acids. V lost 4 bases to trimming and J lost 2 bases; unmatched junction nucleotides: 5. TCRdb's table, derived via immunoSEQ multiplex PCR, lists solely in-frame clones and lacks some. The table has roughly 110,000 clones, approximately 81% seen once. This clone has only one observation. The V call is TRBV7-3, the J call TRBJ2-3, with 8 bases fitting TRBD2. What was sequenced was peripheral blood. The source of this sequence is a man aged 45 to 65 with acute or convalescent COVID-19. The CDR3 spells CASSWAGGYTDTQYF. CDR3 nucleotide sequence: TGTGCCAGCAGCTGGGCGGGGGGATACACAGATACGCAGTATTTT. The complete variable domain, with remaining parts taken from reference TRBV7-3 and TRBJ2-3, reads GAGVSQTPSNKVTEKGKYVELRCDPISGHTALYWYRQSLGQGPEFLIYFQGTGAADDSGLPNDRFFAVRPEGSVSTLKIQRTERGDSAVYLCASSWAGGYTDTQYFGPGTRLTVL.